A single sample gave rise to the 19 T cell receptor beta chains below, sequenced in a study of metastatic and nonmetastatic thyroid tumors (dated by TCRdb to between 2020 and 2021). No treatment had been received by any patient before thyroid surgery. The library was prepared using PCR. The instrument was an Illumina HiSeq 4000. The public reads were reanalyzed by TCRdb: fastp trimming at Q25, MiXCR alignment, in-frame beta chains only. Present in this sample are around 20,000 clones, roughly 29% of which were seen just once. Of the sample, 6.1% is held by the ten largest clones. Source material: blood. The receptors were gathered from a female donor with papillary thyroid cancer or a benign thyroid nodule (not recorded which). Some clones in this sample may be carry-over from other donors' samples.

This clone appeared a few times. Relative to the germline gene, one junction end is altered; a read error may explain this. V usage is TRBV6-1 and J usage is TRBJ2-7, with 11 positions matching TRBD1. Looked up from germline, CDR1 is MNHNS and CDR2 is SASEGT. The CDR3 runs to 16 residues. The CDR3 nucleotides read TGTGCAAGCAGTGAGTATGACGGGACAGGGGGTTACGAGCAGTACTTC. It is translated as CASSEYDGTGGYEQYF.

Sample share makes this clone medium-sized (0.01 to 0.1%). This rearrangement joins TRBV28 to TRBJ2-2; D remains ambiguous. Germline V gene data show CDR1 as MDHEN and CDR2 as SYDVKM. Trimming removed 8 bases from V and 1 base from J, with 8 bases in between. CDR3 size: 13 residues. CDR3 coding DNA: TGTGCCAGCGGCTACCTGAACACCGGGGAGCTGTTTTTT. Protein product: CASGYLNTGELFF. Full variable domain (remainder filled in from reference TRBV28 and TRBJ2-2): DVKVTQSSRYLVKRTGEKVFLECVQDMDHENMFWYRQDPGLGLRLIYFSYDVKMKEKGDIPEGYSVSREKKERFSLILESASTNQTSMYLCASGYLNTGELFFGEGSRLTVL.

This clone has more than one count but fewer than ten. The chain employs TRBV20-1 and TRBJ1-6; D is possibly TRBD1 (6 bases). This CDR3 has 16 residues. The V end was cut by 3 bases, the J end by 8 bases, with 20 bases between. Germline V lookup: CDR1 DFQATT, CDR2 SNEGSKA (reference sequence). CDR3 nucleotide sequence: TGCAGTGCTAGCCCCGCACAGGGTTATCTTGATTCACCCCTCCACTTT. Translation gives CSASPAQGYLDSPLHF.

The sample holds many counts of this clone. This chain joins TRBV20-1 and TRBJ2-5; 8 positions match TRBD2. With 3 bases clipped from V and 2 bases from J, the junction kept 8 bases outside the gene matches. Germline values: CDR1 DFQATT, CDR2 SNEGSKA (reference sequence). CDR3 size: 15 residues. This CDR3 is CSASPPLAEQETQYF. CDR3 bases: TGCAGTGCTAGCCCCCCACTAGCGGAGCAAGAGACCCAGTACTTC.

The chain carries TRBV6-2 or TRBV6-3 and TRBJ2-1; 11 bases are shared with TRBD2. The CDR3 spans 15 residues. V gave up 8 bases and J gave up 5 bases; unmatched junction bases: 8. Looked up from germline, CDR1 is MNHEY and CDR2 is SVGEGT. The CDR3 loop reads CASRGGLAAHNEQFF. In DNA, the CDR3 is TGTGCCAGCCGGGGGGGACTAGCGGCCCACAATGAGCAGTTCTTC.

This clone is deemed medium-sized. V is TRBV12-3 or TRBV12-4 and J is TRBJ1-5; 7 bases line up with TRBD1. This CDR3 has 13 amino acids. The ends lost 6 bases at V and 2 bases at J; junction bases unmatched: 1. CDR3 sequence: CASSQGGNQPQHF. Written as DNA, the CDR3 is TGTGCCAGCAGCCAGGGGGGCAATCAGCCCCAGCATTTT.

About this clone itself: Relative to the germline gene, one junction end is altered; a read error may explain this. The rearrangement uses TRBV29-1 and TRBJ2-3; D not resolved. Germline V gene lookup returns CDR1 SQVTM and CDR2 ANQGSEA. This CDR3 contains 14 residues. Written as DNA, the CDR3 is TGCAGCTTTGAATCGAGTGGACCCACAGATACGCAGTATTTT. Protein sequence: CSFESSGPTDTQYF.

This clone showed up just a few times. This chain connects TRBV27 to TRBJ2-1; D remains unclear. The CDR3 is 13 residues long. V gave up 0 bases and J gave up 3 bases, with 3 bases separating them. Per germline, CDR1 MNHEY and CDR2 SMNVEV (reference sequence). The DNA of the CDR3 is TGTGCCAGCAGTTTATCGATCTACAATGAGCAGTTCTTC. Its protein product is CASSLSIYNEQFF.

The chain is built from TRBV2 and TRBJ1-5, with a weak D call TRBD1 (6 bases). V lost 6 bases to trimming and J lost 1 base, with 13 bases between them. Germline CDR1 reads SNHLY; CDR2 reads FYNNEI. The length of the CDR3 is 15 residues. The CDR3 DNA sequence: TGTGCCAGCAGCGGGGACCAGGGGAGCAATCAGCCCCAGCATTTT. Translated, it gives CASSGDQGSNQPQHF.

This clone is deemed medium-sized. This chain joins TRBV12-3 or TRBV12-4 and TRBJ1-3; a possible D gene is TRBD1 (6 bases). Trimming cost V 5 bases and J 0 bases, with 11 bases left between them. The CDR3 extends over 15 amino acids. The CDR3 loop is CASSGDRSSGNTIYF. In DNA form, the CDR3 reads TGTGCCAGCAGTGGCGACAGGAGCTCTGGAAACACCATATATTTT.

The count of this clone is one. The rearrangement joins TRBV3-1 to TRBJ1-2; D unclear. Germline values: CDR1 LGHDT, CDR2 YNNKEL (reference sequence). The V end lost 3 bases, the J end lost 9 bases, and 11 bases lay between the germline ends. The CDR3 runs to 12 residues. CDR3 region: CASSQVDASYTF. Here the CDR3 DNA reads TGTGCCAGCAGCCAGGTTGACGCTAGCTACACCTTC.

Many counts were recorded for this clone. The V and J genes are TRBV5-6 and TRBJ2-7; 8 positions agree with TRBD1. The CDR3 has 15 amino acids. Germline trimming cut 2 bases from V and 3 bases from J; bases unmatched to any gene: 7. Germline CDR1 SGHDT, CDR2 YYEEEE. In nucleotides, the CDR3 is TGTGCCAGCAGCTTCTACAGGGGGACCCTCTACGAGCAGTACTTC. Residues: CASSFYRGTLYEQYF.

The chain couples TRBV27 to TRBJ2-5; TRBD2 aligns across 9 bases. CDR1 and CDR2 (germline): MNHEY, SMNVEV (reference sequence). The CDR3 sequence is 15 residues long. Trimming took 5 bases from V and 5 from J; bases not matched to a gene: 9. This chain's CDR3 is CASSNTQRGEETQYF. As DNA, the CDR3 is TGTGCCAGCAGTAATACCCAGCGGGGGGAGGAGACCCAGTACTTC.

This clone has more than one count but fewer than ten. The rearrangement joins TRBV28 to TRBJ1-2, with TRBD1 matching over 10 bases. Losses at the gene ends were 7 bases for V and 2 bases for J; bases not matched to a gene: 7. The CDR3 sequence is 15 residues long. Germline CDR1 MDHEN, CDR2 SYDVKM. CDR3 sequence (DNA): TGTGCCAGCATCGTGGGGACAGGGGCGAACTATGGCTACACCTTC. It translates to CASIVGTGANYGYTF.

This clone was observed a few times. This chain joins TRBV6-2 or TRBV6-3 and TRBJ2-3, with 9 bases fitting TRBD1. Germline V gene sequence: CDR1 MNHEY, CDR2 SVGEGT. CDR3 length: 15 amino acids. Trimming removed 5 bases from V and 3 bases from J; junction bases left unmatched: 6. The CDR3 nucleotides read TGTGCCAGCAGTGACAGGGGGACCTATACAGATACGCAGTATTTT. Translated, it gives CASSDRGTYTDTQYF.

This clone was counted many times. The V call is TRBV3-1, the J call TRBJ2-5; tentatively, D is TRBD1 (6 bases). V was pared by 8 bases and J by 5 bases, with 9 bases between. The CDR3 extends over 11 amino acids. The germline CDR1 and CDR2 sequences are LGHDT and YNNKEL (reference sequence). The CDR3 protein is CASGQYETQYF. CDR3 sequence (DNA): TGTGCCAGCGGACAGTATGAGACCCAGTACTTC.

This rearrangement joins TRBV20-1 to TRBJ2-3; D unclear. The CDR3 runs to 14 residues. Germline lookup yields CDR1 DFQATT and CDR2 SNEGSKA (reference sequence). Trimming shortened V by 1 base and J by 4 bases, and 12 bases separated the two germline ends. CDR3 protein: CSARGGFDADTQYF. The CDR3 bases are TGCAGTGCTAGAGGAGGTTTTGACGCAGATACGCAGTATTTT.

In this sample, this clone turned up a few times. The CDR3 DNA is TGTGCCAGCAGTTACTCGATTGAGGGGCATGAGCAGTTCTTC. This encodes CASSYSIEGHEQFF. The chain uses TRBV6-8 and TRBJ2-1; D is tentatively TRBD1 or TRBD2 (5 bases each). Trimming shortened V by 0 bases and J by 8 bases, and 11 bases separated the two germline ends. This CDR3 comprises 14 residues. The germline CDR1 and CDR2 sequences are MNHGY and SAAAGT.

This clone was observed at least ten times. This may come from a read error, since a much larger clone is one base off. In the same sample, other DNA sequences code for this CDR3. The rearrangement uses TRBV7-3 and TRBJ2-3; the D is unclear. Looked up from germline, CDR1 is SGHTA and CDR2 is FQGTGA. CDR3 length: 13 residues. V lost 4 bases, J lost 10 bases, and 15 bases lay in between. CDR3 bases: TGTGCCAGCAGCTCGGGCCGCCCCGATGCGCAGTATTTT. It codes for CASSSGRPDAQYF.